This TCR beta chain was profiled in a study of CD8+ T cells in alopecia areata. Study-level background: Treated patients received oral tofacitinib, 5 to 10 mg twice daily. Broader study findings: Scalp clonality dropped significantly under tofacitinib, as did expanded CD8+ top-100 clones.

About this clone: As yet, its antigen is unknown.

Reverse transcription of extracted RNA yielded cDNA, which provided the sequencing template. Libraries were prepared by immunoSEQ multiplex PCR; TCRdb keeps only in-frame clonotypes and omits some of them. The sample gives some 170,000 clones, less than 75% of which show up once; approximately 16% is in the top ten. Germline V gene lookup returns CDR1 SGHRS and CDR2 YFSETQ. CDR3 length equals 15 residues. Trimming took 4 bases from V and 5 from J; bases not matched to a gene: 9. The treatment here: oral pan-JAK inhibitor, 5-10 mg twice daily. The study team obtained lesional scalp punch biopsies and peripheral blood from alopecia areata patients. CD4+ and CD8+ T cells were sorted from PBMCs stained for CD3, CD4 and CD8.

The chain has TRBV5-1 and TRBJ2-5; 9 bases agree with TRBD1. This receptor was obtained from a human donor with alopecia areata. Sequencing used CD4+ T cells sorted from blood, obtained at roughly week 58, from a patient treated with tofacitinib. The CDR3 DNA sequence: TGCGCCAGCAGCCTGGGAACGGACAGGGGCGAGACCCAGTACTTC. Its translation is CASSLGTDRGETQYF.